The 28 T cell receptor beta chains given below trace back to one sample, sequenced in a study of blood T cells in healthy people across ages. It was with a sample-barcoded 5' primer and a J-beta primer mix that a second PCR of about 6 to 12 cycles was run. TCRdb re-called the 5' RACE reads through MiXCR, storing one row per CDR3 protein. The repertoire holds 650,000 to 900,000 distinct CDR3 sequences, with around 62% as singletons. Material: blood. Receptor source: a man aged 25 to 40 in good health.

DNA for the CDR3: TGTGCCAGCAGCCCCCAGTGGGGGGGGGAGACCCAGTACTTC. This codes for CASSPQWGGETQYF. The chain carries TRBV7-2 and TRBJ2-5; 7 positions agree with TRBD2. Losses at the gene ends were 5 bases for V and 5 bases for J; bases not matched to a gene: 8. Germline CDR1 is SGHTA and CDR2 is FQGNSA. This CDR3 has 14 amino acids.

This clonotype showed up just once. A read error may produce the germline difference seen at one junction end. V gene TRBV7-2 combines with J gene TRBJ2-3; 11 positions agree with TRBD2. The length of the CDR3 is 15 residues. Germline lookup yields CDR1 SGHTA and CDR2 FQGNSA. The CDR3 region has the DNA TGTGTCAGCAGCTATAGCGGGGGGGCTGGAGATACGCAGTATTTT. Residues: CVSSYSGGAGDTQYF. Full variable domain (rest looked up from reference TRBV7-2 and TRBJ2-3): GAGVSQSPSNKVTEKGKDVELRCDPISGHTALYWYRQSLGQGLEFLIYFQGNSAPDKSGLPSDRFSAERTGGSVSTLTIQRTQQEDSAVYLCVSSYSGGAGDTQYFGPGTRLTVL.

This clonotype showed up many times. The genes are TRBV9 and TRBJ2-5, with TRBD2 matching over 7 bases. CDR1 and CDR2 from the germline V gene are SGDLS and YYNGEE. The CDR3 has 16 amino acids. V lost 0 bases, J lost 1 base, and 6 bases stayed unmatched. The CDR3 spells CASSVGGGGSQETQYF. For the CDR3, the DNA is TGTGCCAGCAGCGTAGGCGGAGGCGGGAGCCAAGAGACCCAGTACTTC.

Of note for this clonotype: Compared with germline, one end of the junction differs, possibly owing to a read error. This chain links TRBV29-1 with TRBJ2-3; no definite D call. The germline gives CDR1 SQVTM, CDR2 ANQGSEA. The CDR3 has 15 amino acids. CDR3 coding DNA: TGCGGCGTGGAAACCGGGCTCCGAAGGGCAGATACGCAGTATTTT. Its translation: CGVETGLRRADTQYF.

DNA for the CDR3: TGCGCCAGCAGCCAAAAGCCCCAGAATGAGCAGTTCTTC. Protein sequence: CASSQKPQNEQFF. The chain joins TRBV4-3 to TRBJ2-1; D remains ambiguous. Deletions cut 2 bases from V and 7 bases from J, with 9 bases between. The CDR3 totals 13 residues. The germline CDR1 and CDR2 sequences are LGHNA and YSLEER.

This chain connects TRBV15 to TRBJ2-7, with D perhaps TRBD1 (5 bases). CDR1 is LNHNV and CDR2 is YYDKDF in the germline V gene (reference sequence). The CDR3 has 15 residues. V was trimmed by 3 bases and J by 2 bases, leaving 14 bases between them. CDR3 loop: CATSRSSQGPYEQYF. As DNA, the CDR3 is TGTGCCACCAGCAGGTCGTCGCAGGGTCCCTACGAGCAGTACTTC.

The gene calls are TRBV20-1 and TRBJ1-5; 7 bases are a match to TRBD1. The germline V gene encodes CDR1 DFQATT and CDR2 SNEGSKA (reference sequence). The trim removed 6 bases at V and 3 bases at J, leaving 11 bases unmatched. The CDR3 runs to 15 residues. The CDR3 protein is CSAPPAGGPNQPQHF. CDR3 DNA sequence: TGCAGTGCCCCCCCGGCAGGGGGACCCAATCAGCCCCAGCATTTT.

Note on this clonotype: A clone one base away is much larger, so this may be a read error. The chain carries TRBV5-1 and TRBJ1-2, with D possibly matching TRBD1 (5 bases). Germline-derived CDR1 and CDR2 are SGHRS and YFSETQ. V was trimmed by 3 bases and J by 8 bases, leaving 20 bases between them. CDR3 length: 15 residues. The CDR3 nucleotides are TGCGCCAGCAGCTCGGGACTTTGGATAGGACCGGGCTACACCTTC. Translation gives CASSSGLWIGPGYTF.

CDR3 sequence reads: CASSQDPGGGELFF. The CDR3 bases are TGTGCCAGCAGCCAAGATCCAGGCGGCGGGGAGCTGTTTTTT. The genes are TRBV3-1 and TRBJ2-2, with D uncertain. The CDR3 is 14 amino acids. V lost 0 bases and J lost 7, with 9 bases in between. Germline V lookup: CDR1 LGHDT, CDR2 YNNKEL (reference sequence).

This chain uses TRBV30 with TRBJ2-1, with a possible D match to TRBD2 (5 bases). Trimming shortened V by 3 bases and J by 6 bases, and 6 bases separated the two germline ends. CDR3 size: 11 residues. Germline CDR1 GTSNPN, CDR2 SVGIG (reference sequence). Here the CDR3 reads CAWRGGNEQFF. CDR3 DNA sequence: TGTGCCTGGAGAGGAGGCAATGAGCAGTTCTTC.

The V gene is TRBV7-2, the J gene TRBJ1-2; TRBD1 might be the D (5 bases). The V and J ends lost 0 bases and 8 bases respectively, with 10 bases between them. Germline lookup yields CDR1 SGHTA and CDR2 FQGNSA. The CDR3 length is 13 residues. The CDR3, as DNA: TGTGCCAGCAGCTTAGCACAGGAAGGGGGCTACACCTTC. Protein sequence: CASSLAQEGGYTF.

The genes are TRBV30 and TRBJ2-4; weak D call: TRBD1 (5 bases). The DNA end is a closer match to TRBJ2-7, so the J assignment may be wrong. Germline V gene lookup returns CDR1 GTSNPN and CDR2 SVGIG (reference sequence). The CDR3 length is 12 residues. CDR3 residues: CAWSGQPYEQYF. CDR3 nucleotide sequence: TGTGCCTGGAGTGGACAGCCCTACGAGCAGTACTTC.

The V gene is TRBV6-1, the J gene TRBJ2-5, with D perhaps matching TRBD1 or TRBD2 (6 bases each). The V gene's germline CDR1 is MNHNS and CDR2 SASEGT. The V gene lost 11 bases and the J gene lost 1 base, with 17 bases spanning the gap. The CDR3 is 14 amino acids. Here the CDR3 DNA reads TGTGCCGTTCCCTGGGGGGCAGTCCAAGAGACCCAGTACTTC. Amino acid sequence: CAVPWGAVQETQYF.

The chain has TRBV29-1 and TRBJ2-5; 11 bases line up with TRBD1. Trimming removed 4 bases from V and 5 bases from J; junction bases left unmatched: 6. CDR3 length equals 14 residues. Looked up from germline, CDR1 is SQVTM and CDR2 is ANQGSEA. CDR3 nucleotides: TGCAGCGTTGTGGGGACAGGGGGACATGAGACCCAGTACTTC. Its protein product is CSVVGTGGHETQYF. The whole variable domain, remainder taken from reference TRBV29-1 and TRBJ2-5, is SAVISQKPSRDICQRGTSLTIQCQVDSQVTMMFWYRQQPGQSLTLIATANQGSEATYESGFVIDKFPISRPNLTFSTLTVSNMSPEDSSIYLCSVVGTGGHETQYFGPGTRLLVL.

The chain carries TRBV28 and TRBJ2-4, with 7 bases matching TRBD2. The better agreement between TRBJ2-7 and the DNA end casts doubt on the J call. The V gene's germline CDR1 is MDHEN and CDR2 SYDVKM. The CDR3 extends over 13 amino acids. The CDR3 sequence is CASSLSGLGEQYF. The CDR3 nucleotides are TGTGCCAGCAGTCTTAGCGGGTTGGGCGAGCAGTACTTC.

The gene calls are TRBV10-3 and TRBJ2-7; D is perhaps TRBD1 or TRBD2 (5 bases each). V was clipped by 6 bases and J by 5 bases, with 20 bases between them. CDR1 and CDR2 (germline): ENHRY, SYGVKD. This CDR3 has 15 residues. CDR3 coding DNA: TGTGCCATCAGGGGGGATCCTAACAGAGGCAACGAGCAGTACTTC. Translation: CAIRGDPNRGNEQYF.

V is TRBV2 and J is TRBJ2-1; 8 bases are shared with TRBD2. Trimming removed 4 bases from V and 7 bases from J; junction bases left unmatched: 6. CDR3 length equals 14 residues. CDR1 and CDR2 (germline): SNHLY, FYNNEI. The CDR3 region has the DNA TGTGCCAGCAGTGTTGGGCGGGGGGATAATGAGCAGTTCTTC. Translation: CASSVGRGDNEQFF.

The rearrangement joins TRBV2 to TRBJ2-7; maybe TRBD2 (5 bases). The V gene's germline CDR1 is SNHLY and CDR2 FYNNEI. With 0 bases removed from V and 3 bases from J, the gap between germline ends came to 12 bases. The CDR3 contains 15 residues. The CDR3 is CASSEALLAGYEQYF. In DNA, the CDR3 is TGTGCCAGCAGTGAAGCGCTTCTGGCGGGCTACGAGCAGTACTTC.

The chain employs TRBV29-1 and TRBJ2-5; TRBD2 matches at 8 bases. CDR3 size: 13 residues. Germline CDR1 is SQVTM and CDR2 is ANQGSEA. V was clipped by 5 bases and J by 5 bases; unmatched bases: 7. CDR3 in DNA: TGCAGCGTTTTCGGGGGGGCCAGGGAGACCCAGTACTTC. Its protein product is CSVFGGARETQYF.

Points on this clonotype: The germline gene is not matched at one end of the junction; a read error may be the cause. This chain connects TRBV20-1 to TRBJ2-7, with unresolved D. CDR3 size: 13 residues. Per germline, CDR1 DFQATT and CDR2 SNEGSKA (reference sequence). Written as DNA, the CDR3 is TGCAGTGCTGGAGAGGACCGAACCTACGAGCAGTACTTC. It encodes CSAGEDRTYEQYF.

This clonotype has more than one count but fewer than ten. The CDR3 spells CSVSWGSEATQYF. CDR3 in DNA: TGCAGCGTATCTTGGGGGTCTGAGGCTACGCAGTATTTT. The chain uses TRBV29-1 and TRBJ2-3, with D perhaps matching TRBD1 or TRBD2 (5 bases each). Germline V gene data show CDR1 as SQVTM and CDR2 as ANQGSEA. The CDR3 covers 13 residues. V dropped 6 bases and J dropped 8 bases, with 18 bases sitting between them.

This clonotype showed up just a few times. CDR3 sequence (DNA): TGTGCCACCAGCAGAGATCGACTAGCGGGGGCCCAAGAGACCCAGTACTTC. Its protein is CATSRDRLAGAQETQYF. The V gene is TRBV15, the J gene TRBJ2-5, with 12 bases aligning to TRBD2. With 0 bases clipped from V and 1 base from J, the junction kept 3 bases outside the gene matches. Germline CDR1 LNHNV, CDR2 YYDKDF (reference sequence). CDR3 size: 17 residues.

In this sample, this clonotype turned up a few times. At one end, the junction sequence differs from germline, possibly due to a read error. The chain combines TRBV9 with TRBJ2-3; no firm D call. The CDR3 has 14 amino acids. Germline V CDR1 and CDR2: SGDLS, YYNGEE. CDR3 sequence reads: CASSVGLSPDTQYF. Here the CDR3 DNA reads TGTGCTAGCAGCGTCGGCTTAAGCCCAGATACGCAGTATTTT.

J is TRBJ2-5 and V is TRBV11-2; TRBD1 might be the D (6 bases). Near its end, the DNA agrees better with TRBJ2-7, so the J call may be wrong. The germline V gene encodes CDR1 SGHAT and CDR2 FQNNGV. This CDR3 spans 14 amino acids. The CDR3 reads CASSLYQDSYEQYF. As DNA, the CDR3 is TGTGCCAGCAGCTTATATCAGGACAGTTACGAGCAGTACTTC.

This rearrangement joins TRBV7-3 to TRBJ2-7; D not resolved. The CDR3 runs to 13 residues. Germline V gives CDR1 SGHTA, CDR2 FQGTGA. With 5 bases removed from V and 5 bases from J, the gap between germline ends came to 13 bases. The CDR3 loop reads CASSLPRVDEQYF. CDR3 coding DNA: TGTGCCAGCAGCCTTCCCCGGGTAGACGAGCAGTACTTC.

This sequence joins TRBV4-3 and TRBJ2-5, with D tentatively TRBD2 (5 bases). The CDR3 runs to 14 residues. V lost 0 bases to trimming and J lost 11 bases, with 16 bases between them. Per the germline V gene, CDR1 is LGHNA and CDR2 is YSLEER. In DNA, the CDR3 is TGCGCCAGCAGCCAAGAGCGGCTAGCAATTGCGCAGTACTTC. This translates into CASSQERLAIAQYF.

In DNA, the CDR3 is TGTGCCAGCCGGGACATCTATAATTCACCCCTCCACTTT. Translation gives CASRDIYNSPLHF. This sequence joins TRBV10-3 and TRBJ1-6; a possible D gene is TRBD1 (6 bases). CDR1 is ENHRY and CDR2 is SYGVKD in the germline V gene. V was cut by 10 bases and J by 3 bases, with 10 bases left in between. The CDR3 contains 13 residues.

The chain has TRBV20-1 and TRBJ2-3; 7 bases align to TRBD2. The V segment lost 8 bases and the J segment 2 bases; nucleotides outside the gene matches: 10. The CDR3 covers 14 residues. Germline CDR1 DFQATT, CDR2 SNEGSKA (reference sequence). CDR3 protein: CSPLFGGFTDTQYF. The CDR3 coding sequence is TGCAGTCCTCTTTTCGGGGGGTTCACAGATACGCAGTATTTT.